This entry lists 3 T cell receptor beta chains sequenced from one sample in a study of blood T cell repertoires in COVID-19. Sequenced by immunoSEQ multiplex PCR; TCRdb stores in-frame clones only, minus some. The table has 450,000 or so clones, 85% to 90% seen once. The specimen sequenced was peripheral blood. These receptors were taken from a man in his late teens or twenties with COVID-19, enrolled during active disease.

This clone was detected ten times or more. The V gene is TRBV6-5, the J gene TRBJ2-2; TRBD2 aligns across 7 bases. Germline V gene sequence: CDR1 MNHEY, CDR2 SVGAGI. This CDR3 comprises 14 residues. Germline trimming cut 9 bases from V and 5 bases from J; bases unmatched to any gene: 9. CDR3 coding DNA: TGTGCCAGTCGATTAGCGGGCTTTACCGGGGAGCTGTTTTTT. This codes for CASRLAGFTGELFF.

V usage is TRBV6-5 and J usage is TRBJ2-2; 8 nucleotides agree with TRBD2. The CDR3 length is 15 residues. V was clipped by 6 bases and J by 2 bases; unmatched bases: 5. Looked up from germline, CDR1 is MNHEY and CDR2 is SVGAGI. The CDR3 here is CASSQGLVNTGELFF. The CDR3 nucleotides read TGTGCCAGCAGCCAGGGACTAGTCAACACCGGGGAGCTGTTTTTT.

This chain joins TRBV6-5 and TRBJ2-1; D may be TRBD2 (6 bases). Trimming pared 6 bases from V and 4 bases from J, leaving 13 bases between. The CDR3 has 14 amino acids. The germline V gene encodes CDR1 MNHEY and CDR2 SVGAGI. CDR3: CASSYGTSYNEQFF. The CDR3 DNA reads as TGTGCCAGCAGCTATGGGACTTCGTACAATGAGCAGTTCTTC.